Given below is one T cell receptor beta chain in context. At one end the junction does not follow the germline gene, possibly because of a read error. This sample was taken from a study of blood T cell repertoires in COVID-19. Study in general: Donors in the United States, Italy and Spain gave samples during acute or convalescent COVID-19. T cells, B-cell-depleted T cells, or PBMCs supplied cDNA or gDNA.

Germline lookup yields CDR1 SGDLS and CDR2 YYNGEE. The CDR3 sequence is 10 residues long. Original processing notes: How many nucleated cells were present was estimated from reference gene primer amplification. The protocol was immunoSEQ multiplex PCR, while the TCRdb copy is restricted to in-frame clones and leaves out a portion. The D gene and trimming were derived from the DNA, and the V and J assignments and clone size from that table. Here the sample spans over 25,000 clones, about 78% being singletons. The TCR comes from an elderly man with acute or convalescent COVID-19. Sequenced material: peripheral blood. This chain connects TRBV9 to TRBJ1-1, with D uncertain. The CDR3 sequence is CASSPKSDSF. CDR3 nucleotide sequence: TGTGCCAGCAGCCCCAAATCGGACTCCTTT.